This passage covers 19 T cell receptor beta chains from one sample sequenced in a study of T-cell reconstitution after alpha-beta-depleted transplantation in children. Preparing the TCRbeta library involved the use of unique molecular identifiers. MiXCR, run by TCRdb on the PCR reads, gives a single entry per CDR3 protein. The sample consists of over 300,000 distinct CDR3 sequences, around a tenth of them appearing once. The input for sequencing was PBMCs from the stem cell graft donor, taken from the stem cell graft. The origin of the receptors is a human donor who donated a stem cell graft to a child with acute lymphoblastic leukemia.

This clonotype was observed a few times. This chain connects TRBV6-2 or TRBV6-3 to TRBJ1-5; 8 bases agree with TRBD1. The length of the CDR3 is 17 residues. The ends lost 1 base at V and 1 base at J; junction bases unmatched: 6. The germline V gene has CDR1 MNHEY and CDR2 SVGEGT. The DNA for the CDR3 is TGTGCCAGCAGTTACTGGACAGGGCCCATGAGCAATCAGCCCCAGCATTTT. Amino acid sequence: CASSYWTGPMSNQPQHF.

CDR3 DNA sequence: TGCAGCGTTGAAGATGGGGCCTCCGGGAGAGCGTACGAGCAGTACTTC. Its translation is CSVEDGASGRAYEQYF. This chain joins TRBV29-1 and TRBJ2-7; D possibly corresponds to TRBD2 (6 bases). Looked up from germline, CDR1 is SQVTM and CDR2 is ANQGSEA. Trimming pared 0 bases from V and 4 bases from J, leaving 19 bases between. There are 16 residues in the CDR3.

In this sample, this clonotype turned up a few times. V usage is TRBV6-2 or TRBV6-3 and J usage is TRBJ1-1; no clear D. V gave up 2 bases and J gave up 11 bases, with 9 bases separating them. Per germline, CDR1 MNHEY and CDR2 SVGEGT. The CDR3 runs 11 residues. CDR3 residues: CASSYGSVAFF. CDR3 sequence (DNA): TGTGCCAGCAGTTACGGGTCGGTGGCTTTCTTT.

The table lists this clonotype with a few counts. The genes are TRBV12-3 or TRBV12-4 and TRBJ2-6; TRBD2 might be the D (6 bases). The V gene lost 5 bases and the J gene lost 0 bases, with 11 bases spanning the gap. The CDR3 sequence is 16 residues long. The CDR3 loop is CASSTGDSSGANVLTF. CDR3 nucleotide sequence: TGTGCCAGCAGTACCGGGGACTCCTCTGGGGCCAACGTCCTGACTTTC.

This clonotype was picked up many times. This chain joins TRBV4-3 and TRBJ2-7, with 9 positions matching TRBD1. The CDR3 has 14 amino acids. Germline V gives CDR1 LGHNA, CDR2 YSLEER. Germline trimming cut 5 bases from V and 3 bases from J; bases unmatched to any gene: 5. CDR3 bases: TGCGCCAGCAGCTGGGACAGGGCAGACTACGAGCAGTACTTC. It translates to CASSWDRADYEQYF.

This clonotype has ten or more counts. In DNA form, the CDR3 reads TGTGCCAGCAGTTTAGCCACCCCAGGGTACAATGAGCAGTTCTTC. Translation: CASSLATPGYNEQFF. The genes are TRBV12-3 or TRBV12-4 and TRBJ2-1; D is perhaps TRBD1 (5 bases). Trimming cost V 0 bases and J 4 bases, with 10 bases left between them. This CDR3 comprises 15 residues.

The CDR3 here is CASSLGDYGQFF. The CDR3 nucleotides read TGTGCCAGCAGCTTAGGTGATTACGGGCAGTTCTTC. The chain has TRBV7-2 and TRBJ2-1; no firm D call. The length of the CDR3 is 12 residues. V lost 1 base, J lost 12 bases, and 10 bases lay in between. CDR1 and CDR2 (germline): SGHTA, FQGNSA.

This clonotype was recorded at least ten times. The V and J genes are TRBV6-2 or TRBV6-3 and TRBJ2-2; 11 positions match TRBD2. This CDR3 has 15 amino acids. Germline V lookup: CDR1 MNHEY, CDR2 SVGEGT. V shed 6 bases, J shed 5 bases, and the junction held 5 bases outside the gene matches. CDR3: CASSSGLAETGELFF. The CDR3 DNA reads as TGTGCCAGCAGCTCGGGACTAGCGGAAACCGGGGAGCTGTTTTTT.

The table lists this clonotype with many counts. CDR3 in DNA: TGCGCCAGCAGCTTGGCCGGGATAGCACTCAATGAGCAGTTCTTC. This gives the protein CASSLAGIALNEQFF. The chain is built from TRBV5-1 and TRBJ2-1, with D perhaps matching TRBD2 (5 bases). CDR3 length: 15 amino acids. V gave up 0 bases and J gave up 6 bases, with 13 bases separating them. Per germline, CDR1 SGHRS and CDR2 YFSETQ.

This clonotype came up a few times. As DNA, the CDR3 is TGTGCCAGCAGCGCAGACGGAGGCAATCAGCCCCAGCATTTT. This encodes CASSADGGNQPQHF. The genes are TRBV7-9 and TRBJ1-5; no clear D gene. The germline V gene encodes CDR1 SEHNR and CDR2 FQNEAQ (reference sequence). V lost 5 bases and J 2 bases, leaving 10 bases between the germline ends. The CDR3 extends over 14 amino acids.

In nucleotides, the CDR3 is TGCGCCAGCAGCCAACCCTGGACAGGGGTGGACACCGGGGAGCTGTTTTTT. Amino acids: CASSQPWTGVDTGELFF. The gene calls are TRBV4-3 and TRBJ2-2; 9 bases fit TRBD1. This CDR3 is built from 17 residues. Looked up from germline, CDR1 is LGHNA and CDR2 is YSLEER. V lost 2 bases, J lost 3 bases, and 7 bases stayed unmatched.

This clonotype appeared a few times. The chain is built from TRBV29-1 and TRBJ2-1; D is unresolved. V gave up 5 bases and J gave up 0 bases, with 11 bases separating them. CDR3 length: 14 amino acids. Germline CDR1 and CDR2: SQVTM and ANQGSEA. The CDR3 coding sequence is TGCAGCGTTCCCCTTCTCAGCTCCTACAATGAGCAGTTCTTC. Its protein product is CSVPLLSSYNEQFF.

The rearrangement links TRBV10-3 to TRBJ1-1; D is undetermined. In germline, CDR1 is ENHRY, CDR2 SYGVKD. This CDR3 contains 13 residues. Trimming cost V 11 bases and J 5 bases, with 18 bases left between them. The CDR3 coding sequence is TGTGCCTCTCAGACGAGGGAGGTAACTGAAGCTTTCTTT. The encoded protein is CASQTREVTEAFF.

The chain couples TRBV6-2 or TRBV6-3 to TRBJ2-1; D not certain. The CDR3 is 13 amino acids. V shed 10 bases and J shed 5 bases, with 15 bases lying between them. CDR1 and CDR2 from the germline V gene are MNHEY and SVGEGT. The DNA of the CDR3 is TGTGCCAACGCCCGTTCTCCCAACAATGAGCAGTTCTTC. Its protein is CANARSPNNEQFF.

This clonotype was observed many times. This rearrangement joins TRBV6-1 to TRBJ1-1; D not certain. There are 12 residues in the CDR3. CDR1 is MNHNS, CDR2 SASEGT, per germline. V lost 6 bases to trimming and J lost 3 bases, with 8 bases between them. Here the CDR3 DNA reads TGTGCCAGCAGCGGCCGGGACACTGAAGCTTTCTTT. It codes for CASSGRDTEAFF.

This clonotype was counted many times. The genes are TRBV12-3 or TRBV12-4 and TRBJ2-7, with D perhaps matching TRBD1 (6 bases). The ends were cut back, 6 bases at V and 2 bases at J, with 14 bases in the middle. This CDR3 is built from 14 residues. The CDR3 spells CASRTGSGTYEQYF. The CDR3 region has the DNA TGTGCCAGCAGAACAGGGTCGGGCACCTACGAGCAGTACTTC.

The gene calls are TRBV2 and TRBJ2-1, with 8 bases aligning to TRBD2. With V trimmed by 0 bases and J by 4 bases, 5 bases remained unmatched. Germline V gene data show CDR1 as SNHLY and CDR2 as FYNNEI. The CDR3 contains 16 residues. The CDR3 bases are TGTGCCAGCAGTGAAGCTCGTGCGGGAGGTTACAATGAGCAGTTCTTC. Translated, it gives CASSEARAGGYNEQFF.

V and J are TRBV4-3 and TRBJ2-7, with D possibly TRBD2 on 6 matching bases. V was trimmed by 0 bases and J by 5 bases, leaving 14 bases between them. This CDR3 is 15 amino acids long. Germline V CDR1 and CDR2: LGHNA, YSLEER. The DNA for the CDR3 is TGCGCCAGCAGCCAAGATCTCGGGGGAATAGACGAGCAGTACTTC. This sequence encodes CASSQDLGGIDEQYF.

The sample holds a few counts of this clonotype. The chain has TRBV7-9 and TRBJ2-7; the match to TRBD2 covers 10 bases. The CDR3 runs to 17 residues. After removal of 4 bases from V and 2 bases from J, the junction contained 11 bases not matched to a gene. Germline assignment: CDR1 SEHNR and CDR2 FQNEAQ (reference sequence). The CDR3 here is CASSSPSGSNFPYEQYF. The DNA for the CDR3 is TGTGCCAGCAGCTCTCCTAGCGGGAGCAATTTCCCCTACGAGCAGTACTTC.